This record covers a single T cell receptor (beta chain). Its specificity is not known. This sample is part of a study of shared clonotypes between healthy human individuals. Notes on the study in general: Donors were few, which limited the genetic and exposure-history diversity represented.

Here immunoSEQ multiplex PCR was the method, and the copy in TCRdb shows in-frame clones only, minus some. The sample includes some 2,100,000 clones, 90% to 96% of them seen just once. The V gene's germline CDR1 is SGHDT and CDR2 YYEEEE. Trimming cost V 1 base and J 8 bases, with 12 bases left between them. CDR3 size: 13 residues. Specimen: naive CD4+ T cells sorted from blood. Specified subset: CD45RA+ positively selected. This TCR was sampled from a man between 18 and 29 years old in good health. The chain joins TRBV5-6 to TRBJ1-2; D call uncertain. For the CDR3, the DNA is TGTGCCAGCAGCTTGAACGAGTTTTCGGGCTACACCTTC. Protein product: CASSLNEFSGYTF.